The source of this T cell receptor (beta chain) is a study of brain metastases from non-small cell lung cancer. Findings and limits, study-wide: Metastases had sparse T cells but largely shared repertoires with primaries. Compared with their matched primary tumors, about 64% of brain metastases showed expanded T-cell clones. Compared with primary tumors, brain metastases showed less T-cell infiltration.

The CDR3 runs to 14 residues. Trimming removed 0 bases at V and 1 base at J, with 7 bases between. The germline V gene has CDR1 SGHTS and CDR2 YDEGEE. Of note for this clone: Its target is unknown.

Sequencing was performed with immunoSEQ multiplex PCR; in TCRdb, only in-frame clones are kept and a portion is missing. This table holds some 2,500 clones, about 85% found once. The TCR was taken from a donor over 35 with non-small cell lung cancer. The sequenced sample consisted of primary lung tumor tissue. The rearrangement joins TRBV5-8 to TRBJ1-2; tentatively, D is TRBD1 (5 bases). CDR3 residues: CASSLEGRNYGYTF. Written as DNA, the CDR3 is TGTGCCAGCAGCTTGGAGGGGCGTAACTATGGCTACACCTTC.